These 21 T cell receptor beta chains share one sample of origin, sequenced in a study of cytomegalovirus exposure and HLA in healthy donors. Generated by immunoSEQ multiplex PCR, the TCRdb table keeps only in-frame clones and is missing some. This table has about 140,000 clones, around 90% appearing once. The sequenced sample consisted of PBMCs. These receptors originate from a woman younger than 35 in good health and CMV-seropositive.

J is TRBJ2-7 and V is TRBV9; a weak D match, TRBD1 (6 bases). This CDR3 is built from 11 residues. Trimming stripped 3 bases from V and 5 bases from J, with 6 bases between. The germline V gene encodes CDR1 SGDLS and CDR2 YYNGEE. The CDR3 region has the DNA TGTGCCAGCAGCGGGACAGACGAGCAGTACTTC. Its translation: CASSGTDEQYF.

This chain links TRBV5-1 with TRBJ2-3; 11 bases map to TRBD2. This CDR3 contains 14 residues. In germline, CDR1 is SGHRS, CDR2 YFSETQ. After removal of 4 bases from V and 5 bases from J, the junction contained 3 bases not matched to a gene. The CDR3 is CASSPSGGLDTQYF. The CDR3 bases are TGCGCCAGCAGCCCTAGCGGGGGGCTAGATACGCAGTATTTT.

This clone has only a few counts. The V and J genes are TRBV10-1 and TRBJ1-5, with D possibly TRBD1 on 5 matching bases. Between the trimmed V and J ends, which lost 5 bases and 5 bases, there was a span of 10 bases. Germline V lookup: CDR1 WNHNN, CDR2 SYGVQD (reference sequence). This CDR3 region has 13 residues. Here the CDR3 DNA reads TGCGCCAGCAGTAGCGGGACTGATCAGCCCCAGCATTTT. It codes for CASSSGTDQPQHF.

V and J are TRBV7-9 and TRBJ1-2, with TRBD1 as a possible D gene (6 bases). Germline CDR1 is SEHNR and CDR2 is FQNEAQ (reference sequence). The V end was cut by 2 bases, the J end by 8 bases, with 12 bases between. This CDR3 is built from 13 residues. The DNA of the CDR3 is TGTGCCAGCAGCTTAAAGGGGGAGAGGGGCTACACCTTC. Translating gives CASSLKGERGYTF.

The genes are TRBV11-2 and TRBJ1-2; D not certain. CDR3 size: 13 residues. Germline lookup yields CDR1 SGHAT and CDR2 FQNNGV. With 7 bases removed from V and 0 bases from J, the gap between germline ends came to 9 bases. As DNA, the CDR3 is TGTGCCAGCAACGGTCTCGCTAACTATGGCTACACCTTC. Protein product: CASNGLANYGYTF. Supplemented by reference TRBV11-2 and TRBJ1-2, the full variable domain reads EAGVAQSPRYKIIEKRQSVAFWCNPISGHATLYWYQQILGQGPKLLIQFQNNGVVDDSQLPKDRFSAERLKGVDSTLKIQPAKLEDSAVYLCASNGLANYGYTFGSGTRLTVV.

The V and J genes are TRBV5-1 and TRBJ2-1; D call uncertain. This CDR3 has 17 amino acids. Germline lookup yields CDR1 SGHRS and CDR2 YFSETQ. Trimming cost V 3 bases and J 5 bases, with 21 bases left between them. The chain's CDR3 is CASSSPDSQRTNNEQFF. The DNA of the CDR3 is TGCGCCAGCAGCTCCCCCGACTCCCAACGTACCAACAATGAGCAGTTCTTC.

This clone was observed a single time. The chain recombines TRBV30 with TRBJ1-1; tentative D call: TRBD1 (5 bases). CDR1 and CDR2 from the germline V gene are GTSNPN and SVGIG (reference sequence). CDR3 size: 15 residues. Trimming stripped 3 bases from V and 3 bases from J, with 17 bases between. The CDR3 loop reads CAWSSLGGGDTEAFF. The DNA of the CDR3 is TGTGCCTGGAGCTCCCTCGGGGGAGGAGACACTGAAGCTTTCTTT.

The V gene is TRBV4-1, the J gene TRBJ1-4, with a tentative D call TRBD1 (5 bases). Germline V CDR1 and CDR2: MGHRA, YSYEKL. CDR3 length: 14 residues. Trimming stripped 7 bases from V and 7 bases from J, with 16 bases between. CDR3 nucleotides: TGCGCCAGCACCAGGACACTTGGAGTTGAAAAACTGTTTTTT. Its protein is CASTRTLGVEKLFF.

The V gene is TRBV30, the J gene TRBJ2-7; D is perhaps TRBD1 (6 bases). Germline CDR1 GTSNPN, CDR2 SVGIG (reference sequence). Trimming left V 3 bases short and J 4 bases short, with 19 bases between. CDR3 length: 15 amino acids. The CDR3 DNA reads TGTGCCTGGAGCGCCCCGCAGGGGAAGTGGTACGAGCAGTACTTC. This sequence encodes CAWSAPQGKWYEQYF.

This clone occurred once. The rearrangement links TRBV28 to TRBJ2-7, with 11 bases aligning to TRBD1. With V trimmed by 4 bases and J by 6 bases, 5 bases remained unmatched. The germline V gene encodes CDR1 MDHEN and CDR2 SYDVKM. The CDR3 is 14 amino acids. The chain's CDR3 is CASSYGTGGTEQYF. In nucleotides, the CDR3 is TGTGCCAGCAGTTATGGGACAGGGGGAACCGAGCAGTACTTC. The full variable domain, completed using reference TRBV28 and TRBJ2-7, is DVKVTQSSRYLVKRTGEKVFLECVQDMDHENMFWYRQDPGLGLRLIYFSYDVKMKEKGDIPEGYSVSREKKERFSLILESASTNQTSMYLCASSYGTGGTEQYFGPGTRLTVT.

The chain joins TRBV11-2 to TRBJ2-1, with D uncertain. CDR1 and CDR2 (germline): SGHAT, FQNNGV. The CDR3 has 13 residues. Trimming pared 3 bases from V and 7 bases from J, leaving 10 bases between. The CDR3 here is CASSLALRNEQFF. The CDR3 nucleotides read TGTGCCAGCAGCTTGGCGTTGAGGAATGAGCAGTTCTTC.

CDR3 coding DNA: TGTGCCAGCAGTCCGACACCCCCAGCCCTCCACTTT. Its translation: CASSPTPPALHF. The chain combines TRBV28 with TRBJ1-6; the D is unclear. In germline, CDR1 is MDHEN, CDR2 SYDVKM. V was pared by 5 bases and J by 14 bases, with 13 bases between. The CDR3 loop spans 12 amino acids.

The rearrangement joins TRBV7-9 to TRBJ2-1; unclear D gene. With 6 bases removed from V and 7 bases from J, the gap between germline ends came to 13 bases. The germline V gene encodes CDR1 SEHNR and CDR2 FQNEAQ (reference sequence). CDR3 length: 13 amino acids. This chain's CDR3 is CASRSGEANEQFF. The CDR3 DNA is TGTGCCAGCAGGAGTGGCGAAGCGAATGAGCAGTTCTTC. The full variable domain, with the rest looked up from reference TRBV7-9 and TRBJ2-1, is DTGVSQNPRHKITKRGQNVTFRCDPISEHNRLYWYRQTLGQGPEFLTYFQNEAQLEKSRLLSDRFSAERPKGSFSTLEIQRTEQGDSAMYLCASRSGEANEQFFGPGTRLTVL.

V usage is TRBV28 and J usage is TRBJ2-2; TRBD2 aligns across 12 bases. This CDR3 is 18 amino acids long. Germline lookup yields CDR1 MDHEN and CDR2 SYDVKM. J was trimmed by 3 bases and V by 3 bases; bases with no gene match: 8. CDR3 nucleotide sequence: TGTGCCAGCAGTTTTTTACTAGCGGGAGGCGAGGACACCGGGGAGCTGTTTTTT. This sequence encodes CASSFLLAGGEDTGELFF.

The rearrangement joins TRBV7-2 to TRBJ2-7; 12 bases are a match to TRBD2. CDR1 is SGHTA and CDR2 is FQGNSA in the germline V gene. The J segment lost 2 bases and the V segment lost 5 bases, leaving 4 bases of the junction unmatched. CDR3 length: 15 residues. CDR3 amino acids: CASSQLAGGPYEQYF. The CDR3 region has the DNA TGTGCCAGCAGCCAACTAGCGGGGGGCCCCTACGAGCAGTACTTC.

This chain connects TRBV6-5 to TRBJ2-7, with 8 bases lining up with TRBD2. Trimming took 6 bases from V and 2 from J; bases not matched to a gene: 9. This CDR3 is built from 15 residues. The V gene's germline CDR1 is MNHEY and CDR2 SVGAGI. The CDR3 coding sequence is TGTGCCAGCAGGCCAACTAGCGGTCCTCCCTACGAGCAGTACTTC. Protein sequence: CASRPTSGPPYEQYF.

V and J are TRBV28 and TRBJ2-7; 9 nucleotides line up with TRBD2. The junction had 22 bases not matched to a gene; V was cut back by 4 bases and J by 0 bases. The CDR3 has 21 amino acids. CDR1 MDHEN and CDR2 SYDVKM come from the germline V gene. The CDR3 protein is CASSSRPSGWSSGGSSYEQYF. Here the CDR3 DNA reads TGTGCCAGCAGTTCACGCCCGTCCGGGTGGAGTAGCGGGGGAAGCTCCTACGAGCAGTACTTC.

The chain links TRBV18 to TRBJ2-7, with 11 bases that match TRBD1. This CDR3 is built from 15 residues. The germline gives CDR1 KGHSH, CDR2 LQKENI. Trimming cost V 5 bases and J 3 bases; bases outside gene matches: 6. The CDR3 DNA reads as TGTGCCAGCTCATCGGGACAGGGGGTCCTCTACGAGCAGTACTTC. Translation gives CASSSGQGVLYEQYF.

The V and J genes are TRBV4-1 and TRBJ2-7; 10 bases match TRBD2. Germline V gene sequence: CDR1 MGHRA, CDR2 YSYEKL. The CDR3 consists of 15 residues. V gave up 4 bases and J gave up 5 bases; unmatched junction bases: 8. CDR3 amino acids: CASSPTSGIKNEQYF. The CDR3 DNA reads TGCGCCAGCAGCCCCACTAGCGGGATTAAAAACGAGCAGTACTTC.

The chain couples TRBV9 to TRBJ2-3; possible D gene TRBD1, 6 bases. With 2 bases removed from V and 4 bases from J, the gap between germline ends came to 17 bases. This CDR3 region has 16 residues. Germline V gives CDR1 SGDLS, CDR2 YYNGEE. The CDR3 bases are TGTGCCAGCAGCGTCCCGTGGGGGACAATGGCAGATACGCAGTATTTT. The encoded protein is CASSVPWGTMADTQYF.

The V and J genes are TRBV4-1 and TRBJ1-2, with D possibly being TRBD1 (6 bases). CDR1 is MGHRA and CDR2 is YSYEKL in the germline V gene. The CDR3 length is 13 residues. V was pared by 6 bases and J by 6 bases, with 14 bases between. CDR3 sequence: CASSKQGLNGYTF. DNA of the CDR3: TGCGCCAGCAGTAAACAGGGTCTGAATGGCTACACCTTC.